This passage covers 23 T cell receptor beta chains from one sample sequenced in a study of vaccination and CD4 T cells after COVID-19 (dated by TCRdb to 2022 to 2024). Library preparation was by PCR. Sequencing was performed on an Illumina iSeq 100. DNA from cultured CD4+ T cells was subjected to TCR sequencing with the Oncomine TCR Beta short-read assay at the Johns Hopkins FTIC core. TCRdb reran the public reads through fastp at Q25 and MiXCR, keeping productive beta chains. CDR3 protein duplicates are merged, each entry listing the most common genes and DNA. In all, the sample holds about 26,000 distinct CDR3 sequences, and roughly a third of those were seen once. Of the sample, more than 3% falls within the top ten clones. Per the publication, the time point label means: late sampling 161 to 241 days after vaccination in a few convalescent patients. The treatment or condition tag for this specimen amounts to: roughly ten-day PBMC culture with coronavirus spike peptide pools or control peptides (ViraFEST assay).

What these receptors recognize is not known. This specimen was CD4+ T cells from blood, cultured in vitro, taken about 7 months after SARS-CoV-2 vaccination. The receptors stem from a human donor who had recovered from COVID-19.

The chain uses TRBV20-1 and TRBJ2-3; TRBD1 aligns across 7 bases. V dropped 4 bases and J dropped 3; count of bases not matched to a gene: 10. Germline V gene data show CDR1 as DFQATT and CDR2 as SNEGSKA (reference sequence). This CDR3 region has 15 residues. The CDR3 DNA reads TGCAGTGCTAAAAGACAGGGAGTACCGACAGATACGCAGTATTTT. This encodes CSAKRQGVPTDTQYF.

This chain joins TRBV5-1 and TRBJ2-5; D is unclear. V was pared by 2 bases and J by 3 bases, with 11 bases between. The CDR3 is made up of 14 amino acids. The germline V gene has CDR1 SGHRS and CDR2 YFSETQ. CDR3 sequence: CASSFPGAEETQYF. The CDR3 DNA reads as TGCGCCAGCAGCTTCCCCGGCGCCGAAGAGACCCAGTACTTC.

This clonotype was observed a few times. The chain has TRBV20-1 and TRBJ2-7; 9 positions match TRBD2. V lost 3 bases, J lost 4 bases, and 10 bases stayed unmatched. The CDR3 extends over 15 amino acids. Germline V CDR1 and CDR2: DFQATT, SNEGSKA (reference sequence). Here the CDR3 reads CSASALAGSWYEQYF. Written as DNA, the CDR3 is TGCAGTGCTAGTGCGCTAGCGGGATCGTGGTACGAGCAGTACTTC.

This clonotype has only a few counts. In DNA form, the CDR3 reads TGTGCCAGCAGCTTAGGTGGGGGCAATCAGCCCCAGCATTTT. Protein sequence: CASSLGGGNQPQHF. The gene calls are TRBV7-9 and TRBJ1-5; D is unclear. Germline CDR1 and CDR2: SEHNR and FQNEAQ (reference sequence). V was shortened by 1 base and J by 2 bases, with 6 bases between the two germline ends. This CDR3 spans 14 amino acids.

The V call is TRBV20-1, the J call TRBJ2-5; 8 nucleotides align to TRBD1. The CDR3 covers 16 residues. The junction had 18 bases not matched to a gene; V was cut back by 5 bases and J by 7 bases. Per germline, CDR1 DFQATT and CDR2 SNEGSKA (reference sequence). CDR3 nucleotides: TGCAGTGCTCCTGACACTGGACAGGGTGACGTGGGGACCCAGTACTTC. It specifies CSAPDTGQGDVGTQYF.

This clonotype was counted once. This rearrangement joins TRBV28 to TRBJ1-1, with a weak D call TRBD1 (5 bases). Trimming removed 0 bases at V and 1 base at J, with 12 bases between. CDR1 is MDHEN, CDR2 SYDVKM, per germline. The CDR3 spans 16 residues. The CDR3 protein is CASSLWGRTANTEAFF. In nucleotides, the CDR3 is TGTGCCAGCAGTTTATGGGGACGAACAGCGAACACTGAAGCTTTCTTT.

This clonotype ranks as medium-sized. DNA of the CDR3: TGTGCCAGCAGCGGCGGGGGGAACACTGAAGCTTTCTTT. As protein: CASSGGGNTEAFF. This sequence joins TRBV25-1 and TRBJ1-1; D is perhaps TRBD1 (5 bases). This CDR3 region has 13 residues. The germline V gene encodes CDR1 MGHDK and CDR2 SYGVNS. The V gene lost 6 bases and the J gene lost 1 base, with 9 bases spanning the gap. Full variable domain (remainder filled in from reference TRBV25-1 and TRBJ1-1): EADIYQTPRYLVIGTGKKITLECSQTMGHDKMYWYQQDPGMELHLIHYSYGVNSTEKGDLSSESTVSRIRTEHFPLTLESARPSHTSQYLCASSGGGNTEAFFGQGTRLTVV.

V gene TRBV20-1 combines with J gene TRBJ2-1, with 11 positions matching TRBD2. The germline V gene encodes CDR1 DFQATT and CDR2 SNEGSKA (reference sequence). The CDR3 is 16 amino acids. J lost 5 bases, V lost 6 bases, and 12 bases had no gene match. For the CDR3, the DNA is TGCAGTGCCTCAGTAGCGGGAGGGGGGGTAAACAATGAGCAGTTCTTC. Translation gives CSASVAGGGVNNEQFF.

The genes are TRBV28 and TRBJ2-7; D may be TRBD2 (5 bases). The CDR3 loop spans 15 amino acids. CDR1 is MDHEN and CDR2 is SYDVKM in the germline V gene. V lost 7 bases and J lost 5, with 21 bases in between. CDR3 loop: CASKPGTRVINEQYF. The CDR3 DNA sequence: TGTGCCAGCAAACCAGGTACTAGGGTTATCAACGAGCAGTACTTC. Full variable domain (rest looked up from reference TRBV28 and TRBJ2-7): DVKVTQSSRYLVKRTGEKVFLECVQDMDHENMFWYRQDPGLGLRLIYFSYDVKMKEKGDIPEGYSVSREKKERFSLILESASTNQTSMYLCASKPGTRVINEQYFGPGTRLTVT.

This chain uses TRBV6-1 with TRBJ2-7, with TRBD2 identical over 11 bases. J gave up 4 bases and V 6 bases, and 5 bases lay outside the gene matches. The germline gives CDR1 MNHNS, CDR2 SASEGT. The CDR3 totals 14 residues. Here the CDR3 DNA reads TGTGCCAGCAGCATGACTAGCGGGATGTACGAGCAGTACTTC. Protein: CASSMTSGMYEQYF.

CDR3 amino acids: CSALAGVTYEQYF. In nucleotides, the CDR3 is TGCAGTGCCCTAGCGGGAGTAACTTACGAGCAGTACTTC. The rearrangement links TRBV20-1 to TRBJ2-7; 10 positions agree with TRBD2. The J segment lost 4 bases and the V segment lost 6 bases, leaving 6 bases of the junction unmatched. Germline values: CDR1 DFQATT, CDR2 SNEGSKA (reference sequence). The CDR3 is 13 residues long.

This clonotype was seen a few times. The CDR3 loop is CASSLTRDTDTQYF. Here the CDR3 DNA reads TGCGCCAGCAGTTTGACTCGGGACACAGATACGCAGTATTTT. The rearrangement links TRBV10-1 to TRBJ2-3, with D tentatively TRBD2 (5 bases). Germline V gene lookup returns CDR1 WNHNN and CDR2 SYGVQD (reference sequence). Trimming cost V 5 bases and J 2 bases, with 11 bases left between them. The CDR3 runs to 14 residues.

J is TRBJ1-1 and V is TRBV2; 9 bases map to TRBD1. With 6 bases clipped from V and 5 bases from J, the junction kept 13 bases outside the gene matches. Germline V gene sequence: CDR1 SNHLY, CDR2 FYNNEI. The length of the CDR3 is 16 residues. DNA for the CDR3: TGTGCCAGCAGAAGAACAGGGGGCTTATCTAGGACTGAAGCTTTCTTT. It encodes CASRRTGGLSRTEAFF.

J is TRBJ2-7 and V is TRBV12-3 or TRBV12-4; D possibly corresponds to TRBD2 (6 bases). The V and J ends lost 2 bases and 2 bases respectively, with 10 bases between them. The CDR3 spans 14 residues. The CDR3 coding sequence is TGTGCCAGCAGTTTACCCGGGAGACCCTACGAGCAGTACTTC. Amino acid sequence: CASSLPGRPYEQYF.

This clonotype was found a few times. The gene calls are TRBV7-9 and TRBJ2-4, with D perhaps assigned TRBD1 or TRBD2 (5 bases each). Between the trimmed V and J ends, which lost 4 bases and 0 bases, there was a span of 7 bases. This CDR3 comprises 14 residues. CDR1 is SEHNR, CDR2 FQNEAQ, per germline (reference sequence). The CDR3 is CASSSGTAKNIQYF. CDR3 in DNA: TGTGCCAGCAGCTCGGGGACAGCCAAAAACATTCAGTACTTC.

This sequence joins TRBV19 and TRBJ2-7; the D gene is possibly TRBD2 (6 bases). The germline gives CDR1 LNHDA, CDR2 SQIVND (reference sequence). The CDR3 runs to 14 residues. Trimming removed 2 bases from V and 1 base from J, with 9 bases in between. CDR3 nucleotides: TGTGCCAGTAGTATATCCCGGGGGTCCTACGAGCAGTACTTC. Translating gives CASSISRGSYEQYF.

The chain carries TRBV2 and TRBJ1-5; maybe TRBD1 (6 bases). The V gene lost 7 bases and the J gene lost 5 bases, with 12 bases spanning the gap. The CDR3 totals 13 residues. Per the germline V gene, CDR1 is SNHLY and CDR2 is FYNNEI. The CDR3 region has the DNA TGTGCCAGCAAGGTGGAGGGGGATCAGCCCCAGCATTTT. Its protein is CASKVEGDQPQHF. Filled out from reference TRBV2 and TRBJ1-5, the complete variable domain reads EPEVTQTPSHQVTQMGQEVILRCVPISNHLYFYWYRQILGQKVEFLVSFYNNEISEKSEIFDDQFSVERPDGSNFTLKIRSTKLEDSAMYFCASKVEGDQPQHFGDGTRLSIL.

The V gene is TRBV20-1, the J gene TRBJ1-4; tentative D call: TRBD1 (5 bases). Per the germline V gene, CDR1 is DFQATT and CDR2 is SNEGSKA (reference sequence). Deletions cut 0 bases from V and 7 bases from J, with 12 bases between. The CDR3 contains 14 residues. The CDR3 region is CSARDPRGSEKLFF. The DNA for the CDR3 is TGCAGTGCTAGAGATCCCCGGGGGAGTGAAAAACTGTTTTTT.

This clonotype showed up just a few times. This chain links TRBV7-3 with TRBJ2-7, with D unclear. Germline values: CDR1 SGHTA, CDR2 FQGTGA. The length of the CDR3 is 15 residues. V lost 1 base, J lost 3 bases, and 13 bases lay in between. CDR3: CASSLRGGQLYEQYF. In DNA, the CDR3 is TGTGCCAGCAGCTTAAGGGGTGGGCAGCTCTACGAGCAGTACTTC.

This chain uses TRBV25-1 with TRBJ1-2, with a possible D match to TRBD1 (5 bases). With 1 base removed from V and 3 bases from J, the gap between germline ends came to 12 bases. Germline-derived CDR1 and CDR2 are MGHDK and SYGVNS. The CDR3 length is 15 residues. The CDR3 is CASSESAGGDYGYTF. CDR3 nucleotides: TGTGCCAGCAGTGAATCGGCGGGGGGGGACTATGGCTACACCTTC.

This clonotype was detected a few times. The chain has TRBV27 and TRBJ1-6, with 8 bases lining up with TRBD1. V lost 1 base to trimming and J lost 8 bases; unmatched junction nucleotides: 4. Germline CDR1 is MNHEY and CDR2 is SMNVEV (reference sequence). CDR3 size: 15 residues. The CDR3 region is CASSLYRGKDSPLHF. In DNA form, the CDR3 reads TGTGCCAGCAGTTTATACAGGGGGAAGGATTCACCCCTCCACTTT.

The V gene is TRBV2, the J gene TRBJ1-2, with D uncertain. With 5 bases removed from V and 2 bases from J, the gap between germline ends came to 12 bases. The CDR3 length is 14 residues. Germline CDR1 and CDR2: SNHLY and FYNNEI. CDR3 DNA: TGTGCCAGCAGTAGAGAAGAAGGCAACTATGGCTACACCTTC. It yields the protein CASSREEGNYGYTF. The entire variable domain, with the rest obtained from reference TRBV2 and TRBJ1-2, is as follows: EPEVTQTPSHQVTQMGQEVILRCVPISNHLYFYWYRQILGQKVEFLVSFYNNEISEKSEIFDDQFSVERPDGSNFTLKIRSTKLEDSAMYFCASSREEGNYGYTFGSGTRLTVV.

This clonotype was seen a few times. J is TRBJ2-2 and V is TRBV28; 12 bases fit TRBD1. Germline CDR1 reads MDHEN; CDR2 reads SYDVKM. Trimming took 2 bases from V and 3 from J; bases not matched to a gene: 1. The CDR3 length is 16 residues. CDR3 loop: CASSLRDRGHTGELFF. CDR3 DNA: TGTGCCAGCAGTTTACGGGACAGGGGGCACACCGGGGAGCTGTTTTTT.